This is a list of T cell receptor beta chains from one sample in a study of T cell repertoires in cytomegalovirus infection. Their antigen targets remain unknown. TCRdb re-derived calls from the reads in MiXCR, one entry per CDR3 protein. Of about 890,000 distinct CDR3 sequences listed, 31% were seen once; the top ten hold 13%. The specimen comprised cultured CD8+ T cells from PBMCs, sampled from culture after CMV antigen stimulation. The receptors come from a human donor in good health (CMV status not recorded). Some clones in this sample may be carry-over from other donors' samples. CDR3s include the opening cysteine and the closing phenylalanine or tryptophan. D genes are given only for firm matches. Size is stated for part of the rows, as once, few or many counts, or as a class when the clone is expanded.

NA	TRBV7-9	NA	TRBJ1-2	13	TGTGCCAGCAGCTCTTATTATACAGACGGCTACACCTTC	CASSSYYTDGYTF
NA	TRBV12-3/TRBV12-4	TRBD2	TRBJ2-1	14	TGTGCCAGCAGTTTACTAGCGGGGGTCCATGAGCAGTTCTTC	CASSLLAGVHEQFF
NA	TRBV7-6	NA	TRBJ1-6	14	TGTGCCAGCAGCCCCGGGGACACTTATTCACCCCTCCACTTT	CASSPGDTYSPLHF
few	TRBV25-1	NA	TRBJ2-7	15	TGTGCCAGCAGTGCATCCACGGACACGTTCATCGAGCAGTACTTC	CASSASTDTFIEQYF
NA	TRBV6-1	NA	TRBJ1-2	15	TGTGCCAGCAGTGGCAGACAGGAACGAACCTATGGCTACACCTTC	CASSGRQERTYGYTF
many	TRBV7-6	NA	TRBJ1-1	14	TGTGCCAGCAGCGGGGGACCCCGCTCCACTGAAGCTTTCTTT	CASSGGPRSTEAFF
many	TRBV7-2	NA	TRBJ2-5	18	TGTGCCAGCAGCACCGAAGAGGAGCGTTCCCCCTTACTAGAGACCCAGTACTTC	CASSTEEERSPLLETQYF
NA	TRBV19	NA	TRBJ1-4	13	TGTGCCAGTAGTATTGGCCCCCATGAAAAACTGTTTTTT	CASSIGPHEKLFF
few	TRBV27	NA	TRBJ2-3	14	TGTGCCAGCAGTCCGTTAAGCAGCACAGATACGCAGTATTTT	CASSPLSSTDTQYF
NA	TRBV6-6	NA	TRBJ1-1	13	TGTGCCAGCAGTTACTCGAGCCAGGGTGAAGCTTTCTTT	CASSYSSQGEAFF
few	TRBV7-2	TRBD2	TRBJ2-2	17	TGTGCCAGCAGCTGGGGAGGCGGGGGGGCGGTCACCGGGGAGCTGTTTTTT	CASSWGGGGAVTGELFF
NA	TRBV2	NA	TRBJ1-1	12	TGTGCCAGTTTAAAGCGTAACACTGAAGCTTTCTTT	CASLKRNTEAFF
NA	TRBV12-3/TRBV12-4	NA	TRBJ1-6	18	TGTGCCAGCAGTTTAGTAGTGGGCCGAAGCTCCTATAGTTCACCCCTCCACTTT	CASSLVVGRSSYSSPLHF
NA	TRBV28	TRBD2	TRBJ2-1	13	TGTGTCACCGGACTAGCGGGGGGGCGGGAGCAGTTCTTC	CVTGLAGGREQFF
NA	TRBV27	NA	TRBJ2-1	14	TGTGCCAGCAATTGGGGGGTAATGAGCAATGAGCAGTTCTTC	CASNWGVMSNEQFF
few	TRBV27	TRBD1	TRBJ1-5	15	TGTGCCAGCAGTTTAAGGGACAGGGCTAATCAGCCCCAGCATTTT	CASSLRDRANQPQHF
few	TRBV7-9	TRBD1	TRBJ2-6	17	TGTGCCAGCAGCCAACGGACAGGGCCCTCTGGGGCCAACGTCCTGACTTTC	CASSQRTGPSGANVLTF